Below, 2 T cell receptor beta chains from the same sample are listed, as sequenced in a study of cytomegalovirus exposure and HLA in healthy donors. PCR primers comprised 60 Vbeta and 13 Jbeta primers. Clones were read by immunoSEQ multiplex PCR, and TCRdb kept only the in-frame ones, dropping some. This table has about 70,000 clones, 86% appearing once. The sequenced sample consisted of PBMCs. These receptors were obtained from a woman aged 25 to 39 in good health and CMV-seronegative.

This clone turned up a few times. This chain uses TRBV27 with TRBJ1-2, with D maybe TRBD1 (5 bases). CDR3 length equals 18 residues. V was trimmed by 6 bases and J by 0 bases, leaving 23 bases between them. Germline loops: CDR1 MNHEY, CDR2 SMNVEV (reference sequence). CDR3 nucleotides: TGTGCCAGCAGATCAGGGAGGATCGTAGAGGGAGCTAACTATGGCTACACCTTC. Its protein is CASRSGRIVEGANYGYTF.

The V call is TRBV7-2, the J call TRBJ2-3, with TRBD2 matching over 9 bases. Germline-derived CDR1 and CDR2 are SGHTA and FQGNSA. Trimming cost V 2 bases and J 0 bases; bases outside gene matches: 6. The CDR3 sequence is 17 residues long. CDR3 in DNA: TGTGCCAGCAGCTTATTCGGTGCGGGAGGGAGCACAGATACGCAGTATTTT. It is translated as CASSLFGAGGSTDTQYF.